This T cell receptor beta chain came from a study of blood T cells in healthy people across ages. CDR1 is SGHDN and CDR2 is FVKESK in the germline V gene. J lost 3 bases, V lost 4 bases, and 6 bases had no gene match. The CDR3 covers 15 residues. Findings of the study overall: Investigators treated diversity estimates from one million T cells as underestimates. In long-lived donors, naive CD4+ cell counts and diversity exceeded those of aged donors. Across the age range, TCR beta diversity per million T cells fell in a roughly linear way.

This clonotype came up a few times. Antigen: not known. The authors ran a second PCR of about 6 to 11 cycles using a sample-barcoded 5' primer and a J-beta primer mix. In TCRdb, the 5' RACE reads were re-called with MiXCR into one record per CDR3 protein. The sample holds more than 1,400,000 distinct CDR3 sequences, 42% seen once. All donors came from Russia, were Caucasian and healthy, and spanned ages roughly 6 to 100. Sequencing was performed on blood. The rearrangement links TRBV14 to TRBJ2-7; 10 nucleotides agree with TRBD2. The receptor's source is a woman aged 18-30 years in good health. CDR3 sequence: CASSLGTSAYYEQYF. The CDR3 bases are TGTGCCAGCAGCCTAGGGACTAGCGCTTACTACGAGCAGTACTTC.